The 2 T cell receptor beta chains listed next were all sequenced from one sample in a study of cytotoxic CD8 clonotypes in ibrutinib-treated CLL listed by TCRdb under 2021. The receptor library was made with the immunoSEQ multiplex PCR assay. As stored in TCRdb, this immuneACCESS dataset retains in-frame rearrangements with V and J assigned. A fraction of the clones does not appear; measured against another copy, unresolved V genes explain less than half of the discrepancy, and the remainder lacks a known reason. In this sample the table shows about 45,000 clones, 50% to 80% of which occur a single time. In total, the top ten clones hold about a fifth of the sample. The label giving this sample's time point can be read as: 24 months on ibrutinib. Here the sequenced sample was PBMCs, taken after 24 months of ibrutinib treatment. These receptors originate from a human donor with chronic lymphocytic leukemia.

This clone was recorded only once. The rearrangement uses TRBV7-2 and TRBJ2-7; D not certain. The CDR3 contains 13 residues. Germline V gives CDR1 SGHTA, CDR2 FQGNSA. V was pared by 2 bases and J by 4 bases, with 9 bases between. The CDR3 bases are TGTGCCAGCAGCTTAAGCTTTGGTTACGAGCAGTACTTC. Translated, it gives CASSLSFGYEQYF. The whole variable domain, filled in from reference TRBV7-2 and TRBJ2-7, reads GAGVSQSPSNKVTEKGKDVELRCDPISGHTALYWYRQSLGQGLEFLIYFQGNSAPDKSGLPSDRFSAERTGGSVSTLTIQRTQQEDSAVYLCASSLSFGYEQYFGPGTRLTVT.

This clone was counted a few times. The chain recombines TRBV6-5 with TRBJ1-2; tentatively, D is TRBD1 (6 bases). The CDR3 is made up of 13 amino acids. Germline values: CDR1 MNHEY, CDR2 SVGAGI. V lost 6 bases and J lost 8, with 16 bases in between. CDR3 protein: CASSMDSLGGYTF. CDR3 DNA: TGTGCCAGCAGCATGGACAGCCTAGGAGGCTACACCTTC.